The clone carrying this T cell receptor (beta chain) has only a few counts. These data belong to a study of T cells in Graves' hyperthyroidism and ophthalmopathy. TCR beta CDR3 regions were amplified from RNA transcripts. With the HTBI primer set, the TCR CDR3 went through a first round of RT-PCR. TCRdb re-analysed the multiplex PCR reads in MiXCR, keeping a single row per CDR3 protein. The sample contains some 770,000 distinct CDR3 sequences, about a sixth of which appear only once. This CDR3 has 15 amino acids. Germline CDR1 and CDR2: SEHNR and FQNEAQ (reference sequence). Trimming at V came to 3 bases and at J to 5 bases, leaving 9 bases not matched to a gene.

Sequences were obtained from blood. The TCR comes from a man younger than 35 with Graves' hyperthyroidism. The rearrangement uses TRBV7-9 and TRBJ2-7; 8 bases are a match to TRBD1. The CDR3 spells CASSFDPRGHDEQYF. For the CDR3, the DNA is TGTGCCAGCAGCTTTGATCCCAGGGGGCACGACGAGCAGTACTTC.